These 2 T cell receptor beta chains were sequenced from one sample in a study of tumor-infiltrating lymphocytes in glioblastoma multiforme. Multiple V-beta primers and a C-beta primer amplified TCRB from RNA. TCRdb redid the calling of the multiplex PCR reads with MiXCR, one entry per CDR3 protein. The data show 20,000 or so distinct CDR3 sequences, 60% to 80% seen once. The sample was peripheral blood. These TCRs come from a male donor with glioblastoma.

In regard to this clonotype: A junction end diverges from the germline sequence, so it may reflect a read error. This chain uses TRBV6-5 with TRBJ2-1; 9 bases agree with TRBD2. The CDR3 totals 16 residues. The germline gives CDR1 MNHEY, CDR2 SVGAGI. The CDR3 region has the DNA TGTGCCAGCTGTTATCTTAGACGAGCGGGAGGCGGTGAGCAGTTCTTC. It encodes CASCYLRRAGGGEQFF.

This sequence joins TRBV29-1 and TRBJ2-5; the D is unclear. The CDR3 has 11 amino acids. Germline CDR1 SQVTM, CDR2 ANQGSEA. The CDR3 DNA reads TGCACTGTTGCAGACCAAGAGACCCAGTACTTC. Translated, it gives CTVADQETQYF.